This T cell receptor beta chain derives from a study of T cell changes during pregnancy in multiple sclerosis. This clone was counted ten times or more. V lost 0 bases and J lost 4, with 9 bases in between. The CDR3 is 14 residues long. Germline V lookup: CDR1 WSHSY, CDR2 SAAADI. Profiling relied on immunoSEQ multiplex PCR, and the TCRdb table lists in-frame clones only, not all of them. Of about 68,000 clones listed, under 95% are singletons. The sequencing used peripheral blood, collected in the second trimester of pregnancy. The TCR originated in a female donor in good health, enrolled as a control in a pregnancy study. The rearrangement uses TRBV10-2 and TRBJ1-2; a possible D gene is TRBD1 (6 bases). CDR3 amino acids: CASSESEDSYGYTF. CDR3 DNA sequence: TGCGCCAGCAGTGAGTCGGAGGACAGCTATGGCTACACCTTC.